The 25 T cell receptor beta chains below come from one sample, sequenced in a study of blood T cell repertoires in COVID-19. Here immunoSEQ multiplex PCR was the method, and the copy in TCRdb shows in-frame clones only, minus some. The sample yields 90,000 to 120,000 clones, over 60% seen once. The sample taken for sequencing was peripheral blood. These receptors all stem from a man aged 65 to 79 with acute or convalescent COVID-19.

V usage is TRBV6-5 and J usage is TRBJ1-6; D is possibly TRBD1 (5 bases). Germline V CDR1 and CDR2: MNHEY, SVGAGI. This CDR3 has 15 residues. Trimming cost V 2 bases and J 7 bases, with 12 bases left between them. CDR3 sequence reads: CASSYRAGGNSPLHF. CDR3 bases: TGTGCCAGCAGTTACCGCGCGGGGGGGAATTCACCCCTCCACTTT.

Of note for this clone: Other DNA sequences of this sample code for an identical CDR3. The chain links TRBV29-1 to TRBJ2-1; no clear D gene. The CDR3 runs to 12 residues. Looked up from germline, CDR1 is SQVTM and CDR2 is ANQGSEA. V shed 3 bases and J shed 0 bases, with 3 bases lying between them. The CDR3: CSVDSSYNEQFF. The CDR3 DNA follows: TGCAGCGTTGATAGCTCCTACAATGAGCAGTTCTTC.

This chain connects TRBV7-6 to TRBJ1-6; TRBD1 agrees at 10 bases. J was trimmed by 14 bases and V by 1 base; bases with no gene match: 11. Germline values: CDR1 SGHVS, CDR2 FNYEAQ. There are 16 residues in the CDR3. The CDR3 nucleotides are TGTGCCAGCAGCTTAGGGTCGAGGACAGGGGGTCGATCCCTCCACTTT. This encodes CASSLGSRTGGRSLHF.

The chain joins TRBV18 to TRBJ2-1; 11 nucleotides match TRBD2. V lost 2 bases and J lost 0; bases outside the gene matches: 15. This CDR3 is 21 amino acids long. Per germline, CDR1 KGHSH and CDR2 LQKENI. The CDR3 DNA reads as TGTGCCAGCTCACCAACGCGTGATAGCGGGGGGGCCAGGGGCTCCTACAATGAGCAGTTCTTC. Protein sequence: CASSPTRDSGGARGSYNEQFF.

The V and J genes are TRBV6-5 and TRBJ1-5; D is ambiguous. Germline V lookup: CDR1 MNHEY, CDR2 SVGAGI. Trimming pared 0 bases from V and 1 base from J, leaving 4 bases between. CDR3 size: 14 residues. CDR3 region: CASSYSQSNQPQHF. In DNA form, the CDR3 reads TGTGCCAGCAGTTACTCCCAGAGCAATCAGCCCCAGCATTTT.

This clone was observed a handful of times. In DNA form, the CDR3 reads TGTGCCAGCACTATTGTAGGGGGGGGGAACACTGAAGCTTTCTTT. Protein product: CASTIVGGGNTEAFF. The chain combines TRBV6-1 with TRBJ1-1; tentatively, D is TRBD1 (6 bases). Looked up from germline, CDR1 is MNHNS and CDR2 is SASEGT. The length of the CDR3 is 15 residues. Deletions cut 7 bases from V and 1 base from J, with 16 bases between.

The genes are TRBV15 and TRBJ1-1; tentatively, D is TRBD1 (6 bases). V shed 0 bases and J shed 2 bases, with 16 bases lying between them. Germline CDR1 reads LNHNV; CDR2 reads YYDKDF (reference sequence). The CDR3 runs to 17 residues. The CDR3 DNA reads TGTGCCACCAGCAGAGATTACAGGGTGAAGGAAAACACTGAAGCTTTCTTT. It yields the protein CATSRDYRVKENTEAFF.

On this clone: The sample contains more than one DNA sequence encoding this CDR3. The chain is built from TRBV2 and TRBJ2-2; weak D call: TRBD1 (5 bases). Trimming took off 4 bases at V and 4 bases at J, with 10 bases between the two ends. The CDR3 extends over 14 amino acids. Per the germline V gene, CDR1 is SNHLY and CDR2 is FYNNEI. The CDR3 protein is CASSVQGATGELFF. The DNA of the CDR3 is TGTGCCAGCAGTGTCCAGGGCGCCACCGGGGAGCTGTTTTTT.

The chain couples TRBV7-9 to TRBJ1-4; a weak D match, TRBD1 (6 bases). CDR1 and CDR2 from the germline V gene are SEHNR and FQNEAQ (reference sequence). The germline V and J ends were trimmed by 3 bases and 6 bases, with 11 bases remaining between them. The CDR3 consists of 14 residues. CDR3 DNA sequence: TGTGCCAGCAGCTTTCGGACAGTTGATGAAAAACTGTTTTTT. Translation: CASSFRTVDEKLFF.

The sample holds a few counts of this clone. This rearrangement joins TRBV27 to TRBJ1-2; D may be TRBD1 (6 bases). The CDR3 loop spans 14 amino acids. Germline lookup yields CDR1 MNHEY and CDR2 SMNVEV (reference sequence). The ends were cut back, 2 bases at V and 2 bases at J, with 9 bases in the middle. This chain's CDR3 is CASSLAGQNYGYTF. For the CDR3, the DNA is TGTGCCAGCAGTTTAGCCGGACAGAACTATGGCTACACCTTC.

This chain connects TRBV27 to TRBJ1-5; 10 bases map to TRBD1. Per the germline V gene, CDR1 is MNHEY and CDR2 is SMNVEV (reference sequence). CDR3 length: 20 amino acids. The V segment lost 6 bases and the J segment 10 bases; nucleotides outside the gene matches: 27. CDR3 DNA: TGTGCCAGCAGCCTCAAAGGGGGGACAGGGGTTGTCAGCCCCAGTTTTCCCCAGCATTTT. Its protein is CASSLKGGTGVVSPSFPQHF.

The rearrangement uses TRBV10-3 and TRBJ1-2, with 8 bases matching TRBD1. Germline V lookup: CDR1 ENHRY, CDR2 SYGVKD. V gave up 6 bases and J gave up 8 bases; unmatched junction bases: 11. The CDR3 length is 14 residues. CDR3 coding DNA: TGTGCCATCAGCCCGGGACAGGATAGCTGGGGCTACACCTTC. Its translation is CAISPGQDSWGYTF.

The rearrangement links TRBV6-5 to TRBJ2-3; the D gene is possibly TRBD2 (6 bases). V shed 7 bases and J shed 4 bases, with 12 bases lying between them. CDR1 and CDR2 (germline): MNHEY, SVGAGI. CDR3 length: 13 residues. DNA of the CDR3: TGTGCCAGCATGGGCGGGGTGGCAGATACGCAGTATTTT. Encoded protein: CASMGGVADTQYF.

The chain employs TRBV9 and TRBJ1-1, with D maybe TRBD1 (6 bases). This CDR3 contains 17 residues. Trimming shortened V by 4 bases and J by 3 bases, and 22 bases separated the two germline ends. Germline lookup yields CDR1 SGDLS and CDR2 YYNGEE. The CDR3: CASSPRGTLTGDTEAFF. CDR3 DNA sequence: TGTGCCAGCAGCCCAAGGGGGACCCTGACCGGGGACACTGAAGCTTTCTTT.

The CDR3 protein is CASSPRTSGITDTQYF. The CDR3 DNA follows: TGTGCCAGCAGCCCCAGGACTAGCGGGATCACAGATACGCAGTATTTT. The chain uses TRBV13 and TRBJ2-3; 12 bases are shared with TRBD2. Germline V gives CDR1 PRHDT, CDR2 FYEKMQ (reference sequence). The CDR3 extends over 16 amino acids. J was trimmed by 2 bases and V by 5 bases; bases with no gene match: 5.

The J gene is TRBJ1-1, the V gene TRBV7-3; tentative D call: TRBD1 (6 bases). Trimming shortened V by 5 bases and J by 1 base, and 14 bases separated the two germline ends. CDR3 size: 15 residues. Germline loops: CDR1 SGHTA, CDR2 FQGTGA. The CDR3 bases are TGTGCCAGCAGCCTTAACGGGGGGGCGAACACTGAAGCTTTCTTT. Translated, it gives CASSLNGGANTEAFF.

The chain links TRBV18 to TRBJ1-1; D unresolved. Germline V gives CDR1 KGHSH, CDR2 LQKENI. The ends were cut back, 1 base at V and 0 bases at J, with 12 bases in the middle. This CDR3 region has 16 residues. The CDR3 loop is CASSPLEGSMNTEAFF. CDR3 in DNA: TGTGCCAGCTCACCACTGGAGGGTTCCATGAACACTGAAGCTTTCTTT.

CDR3 bases: TGTGCCAGCAGGAGGGACAGCGGGTACACTGAAGCTTTCTTT. Translation gives CASRRDSGYTEAFF. This chain joins TRBV7-2 and TRBJ1-1; 7 bases agree with TRBD1. J lost 3 bases, V lost 6 bases, and 7 bases had no gene match. This CDR3 has 14 residues. CDR1 is SGHTA and CDR2 is FQGNSA in the germline V gene.

The V call is TRBV19, the J call TRBJ2-5, with 13 positions matching TRBD2. Losses at the gene ends were 4 bases for V and 1 base for J; bases not matched to a gene: 3. The CDR3 runs 16 residues. Per germline, CDR1 LNHDA and CDR2 SQIVND (reference sequence). CDR3 amino acids: CASSRGTSGAQETQYF. DNA for the CDR3: TGTGCCAGTAGTAGGGGGACTAGCGGGGCCCAAGAGACCCAGTACTTC. The full variable domain, in which reference TRBV19 and TRBJ2-5 provide the parts outside the CDR3, is DGGITQSPKYLFRKEGQNVTLSCEQNLNHDAMYWYRQDPGQGLRLIYYSQIVNDFQKGDIAEGYSVSREKKESFPLTVTSAQKNPTAFYLCASSRGTSGAQETQYFGPGTRLLVL.

The chain recombines TRBV19 with TRBJ1-2; TRBD1 is a possible D gene (5 bases). The germline CDR1 and CDR2 sequences are LNHDA and SQIVND (reference sequence). The V end lost 7 bases, the J end lost 4 bases, and 19 bases lay between the germline ends. The CDR3 covers 15 residues. CDR3 residues: CASTDRQSGGYGYTF. The DNA for the CDR3 is TGTGCCAGTACCGATAGACAGAGTGGTGGCTATGGCTACACCTTC. Full variable domain (remainder filled in from reference TRBV19 and TRBJ1-2): DGGITQSPKYLFRKEGQNVTLSCEQNLNHDAMYWYRQDPGQGLRLIYYSQIVNDFQKGDIAEGYSVSREKKESFPLTVTSAQKNPTAFYLCASTDRQSGGYGYTFGSGTRLTVV.

V and J are TRBV5-6 and TRBJ2-1, with D uncertain. The V gene lost 0 bases and the J gene lost 1 base, with 8 bases spanning the gap. CDR3 size: 15 residues. The V gene's germline CDR1 is SGHDT and CDR2 YYEEEE. The CDR3, as DNA: TGTGCCAGCAGCTTGGATTCACGGTCCTACAATGAGCAGTTCTTC. Encoded protein: CASSLDSRSYNEQFF.

The chain is built from TRBV6-5 and TRBJ2-3; D unresolved. CDR3 length: 13 residues. Deletions cut 6 bases from V and 4 bases from J, with 11 bases between. Germline lookup yields CDR1 MNHEY and CDR2 SVGAGI. CDR3: CASRRTVADTQYF. The CDR3 region has the DNA TGTGCCAGCAGGCGTACCGTCGCAGATACGCAGTATTTT.

The chain uses TRBV19 and TRBJ2-3, with TRBD2 matching 8 bases. V lost 2 bases, J lost 3 bases, and 7 bases stayed unmatched. Germline V gives CDR1 LNHDA, CDR2 SQIVND (reference sequence). This CDR3 spans 16 amino acids. The DNA of the CDR3 is TGTGCCAGTAGTATATCGGGAGGGACCTTTACAGATACGCAGTATTTT. Its protein product is CASSISGGTFTDTQYF.

The rearrangement links TRBV7-6 to TRBJ1-4; 8 bases are shared with TRBD1. The V segment lost 1 base and the J segment 5 bases; nucleotides outside the gene matches: 9. This CDR3 is built from 17 residues. Germline-derived CDR1 and CDR2 are SGHVS and FNYEAQ. The CDR3 nucleotides read TGTGCCAGCAGCTTAGGGGCCGGGACAGGAGGGAATGAAAAACTGTTTTTT. Encoded protein: CASSLGAGTGGNEKLFF.

This sequence joins TRBV5-4 and TRBJ2-3, with TRBD2 matching 8 bases. The CDR3 has 15 residues. Germline CDR1 is SGHNT and CDR2 is YYREEE (reference sequence). The junction had 4 bases not matched to a gene; V was cut back by 2 bases and J by 2 bases. This CDR3 reads CASSLLADSTDTQYF. In DNA form, the CDR3 reads TGTGCCAGCAGCTTACTAGCGGACTCCACAGATACGCAGTATTTT.